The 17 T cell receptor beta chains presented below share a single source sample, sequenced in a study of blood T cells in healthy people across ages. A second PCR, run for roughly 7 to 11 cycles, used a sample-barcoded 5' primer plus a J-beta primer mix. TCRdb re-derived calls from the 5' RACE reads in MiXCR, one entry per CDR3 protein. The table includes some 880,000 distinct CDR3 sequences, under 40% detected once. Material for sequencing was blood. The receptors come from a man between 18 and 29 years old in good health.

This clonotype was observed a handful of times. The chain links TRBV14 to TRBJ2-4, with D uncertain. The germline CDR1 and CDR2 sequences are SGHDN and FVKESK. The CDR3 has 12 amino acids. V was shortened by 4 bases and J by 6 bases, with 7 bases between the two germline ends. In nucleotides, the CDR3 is TGTGCCAGCAGCCTCCTAGGAAACATTCAGTACTTC. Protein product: CASSLLGNIQYF.

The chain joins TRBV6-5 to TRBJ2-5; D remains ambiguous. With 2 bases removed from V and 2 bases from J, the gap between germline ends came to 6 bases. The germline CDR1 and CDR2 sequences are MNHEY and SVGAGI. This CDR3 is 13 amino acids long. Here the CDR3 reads CASSYREQETQYF. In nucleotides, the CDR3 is TGTGCCAGCAGTTACAGGGAACAAGAGACCCAGTACTTC.

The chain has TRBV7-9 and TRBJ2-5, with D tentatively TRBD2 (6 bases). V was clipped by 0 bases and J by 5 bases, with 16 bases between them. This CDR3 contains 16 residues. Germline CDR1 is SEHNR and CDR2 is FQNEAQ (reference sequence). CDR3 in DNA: TGTGCCAGCAGCTTAGCGCCGCTAGCGAGTGTGGAGACCCAGTACTTC. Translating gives CASSLAPLASVETQYF.

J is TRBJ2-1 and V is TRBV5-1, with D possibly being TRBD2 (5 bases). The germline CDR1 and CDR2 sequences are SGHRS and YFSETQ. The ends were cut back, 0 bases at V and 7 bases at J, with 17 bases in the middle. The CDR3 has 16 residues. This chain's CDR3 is CASSLGGVAFGNEQFF. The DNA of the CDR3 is TGCGCCAGCAGCTTGGGGGGAGTGGCCTTTGGGAATGAGCAGTTCTTC.

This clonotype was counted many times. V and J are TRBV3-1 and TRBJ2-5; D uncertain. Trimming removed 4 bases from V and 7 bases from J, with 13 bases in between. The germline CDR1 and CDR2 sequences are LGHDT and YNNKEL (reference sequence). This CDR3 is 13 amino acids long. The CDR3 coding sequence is TGTGCCAGCAGCCGGCCAGTAGATGGGACCCAGTACTTC. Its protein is CASSRPVDGTQYF.

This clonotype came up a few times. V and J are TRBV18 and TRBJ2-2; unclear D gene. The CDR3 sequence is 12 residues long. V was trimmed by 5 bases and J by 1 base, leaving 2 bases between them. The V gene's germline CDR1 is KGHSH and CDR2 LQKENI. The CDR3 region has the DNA TGTGCCAGCTCAGAGAACACCGGGGAGCTGTTTTTT. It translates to CASSENTGELFF.

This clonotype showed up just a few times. CDR3 protein: CASSTPLYRSGGEETQYF. The DNA of the CDR3 is TGTGCCAGCAGCACCCCCTTATATCGGAGCGGGGGGGAAGAGACCCAGTACTTC. V is TRBV7-9 and J is TRBJ2-5, with 10 bases aligning to TRBD2. V was pared by 5 bases and J by 3 bases, with 15 bases of the junction left unmatched. This CDR3 region has 18 residues. Per germline, CDR1 SEHNR and CDR2 FQNEAQ (reference sequence).

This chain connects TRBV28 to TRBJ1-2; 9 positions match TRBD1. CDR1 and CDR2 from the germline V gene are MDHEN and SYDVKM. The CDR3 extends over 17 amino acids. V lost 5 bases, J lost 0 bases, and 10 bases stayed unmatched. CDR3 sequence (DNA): TGTGCCAGCAGTCAGGACAGGGGACGTTTTCCTAACTATGGCTACACCTTC. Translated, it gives CASSQDRGRFPNYGYTF.

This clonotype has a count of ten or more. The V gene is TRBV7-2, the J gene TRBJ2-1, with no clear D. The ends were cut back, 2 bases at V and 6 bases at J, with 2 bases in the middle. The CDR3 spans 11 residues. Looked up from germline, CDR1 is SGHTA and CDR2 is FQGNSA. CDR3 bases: TGTGCCAGCAGCTTACGCAATGAGCAGTTCTTC. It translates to CASSLRNEQFF. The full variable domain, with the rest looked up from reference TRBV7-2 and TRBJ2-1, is GAGVSQSPSNKVTEKGKDVELRCDPISGHTALYWYRQSLGQGLEFLIYFQGNSAPDKSGLPSDRFSAERTGGSVSTLTIQRTQQEDSAVYLCASSLRNEQFFGPGTRLTVL.

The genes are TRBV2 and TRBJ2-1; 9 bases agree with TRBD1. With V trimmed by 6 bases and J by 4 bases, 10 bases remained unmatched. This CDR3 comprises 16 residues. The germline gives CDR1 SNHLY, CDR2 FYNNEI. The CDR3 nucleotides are TGTGCCAGCAGCGAAAGTCCGGGACAGGGTTACAATGAGCAGTTCTTC. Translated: CASSESPGQGYNEQFF. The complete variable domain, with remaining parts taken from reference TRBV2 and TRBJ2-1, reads EPEVTQTPSHQVTQMGQEVILRCVPISNHLYFYWYRQILGQKVEFLVSFYNNEISEKSEIFDDQFSVERPDGSNFTLKIRSTKLEDSAMYFCASSESPGQGYNEQFFGPGTRLTVL.

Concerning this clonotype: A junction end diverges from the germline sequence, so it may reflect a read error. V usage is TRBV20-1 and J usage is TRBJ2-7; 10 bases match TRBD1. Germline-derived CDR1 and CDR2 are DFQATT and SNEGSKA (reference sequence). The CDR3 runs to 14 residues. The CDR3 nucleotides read TGTTCCCGGGACAGGGGATTCGGCTTACACGAGCAGTACTTC. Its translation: CSRDRGFGLHEQYF.

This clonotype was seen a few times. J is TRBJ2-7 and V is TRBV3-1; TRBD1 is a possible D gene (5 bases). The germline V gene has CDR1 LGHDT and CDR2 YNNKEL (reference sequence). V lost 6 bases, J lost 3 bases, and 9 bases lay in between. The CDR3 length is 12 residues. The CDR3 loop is CASSQTDYEQYF. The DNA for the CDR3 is TGTGCCAGCAGTCAGACAGACTACGAGCAGTACTTC.

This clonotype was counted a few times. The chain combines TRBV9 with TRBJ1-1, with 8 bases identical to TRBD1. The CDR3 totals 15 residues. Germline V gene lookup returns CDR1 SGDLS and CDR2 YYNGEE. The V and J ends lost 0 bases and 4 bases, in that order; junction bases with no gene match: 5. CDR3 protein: CASSVVATGVTEAFF. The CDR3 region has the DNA TGTGCCAGCAGCGTAGTGGCGACAGGGGTCACTGAAGCTTTCTTT.

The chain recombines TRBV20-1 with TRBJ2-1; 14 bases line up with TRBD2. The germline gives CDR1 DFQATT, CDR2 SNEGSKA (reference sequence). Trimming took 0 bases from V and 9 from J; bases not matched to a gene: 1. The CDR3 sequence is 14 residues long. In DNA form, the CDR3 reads TGCAGTGCTAGAGAGACTAGCGGGGGGGGTGAGCAGTTCTTC. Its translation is CSARETSGGGEQFF.

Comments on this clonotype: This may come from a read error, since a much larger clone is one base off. The CDR3 DNA follows: TGTACCAGCAGACGGACAGGGAAAAGCTACCAAGAGACCCAGTACTTC. As protein: CTSRRTGKSYQETQYF. The chain employs TRBV27 and TRBJ2-5, with 8 positions matching TRBD1. Germline CDR1 is MNHEY and CDR2 is SMNVEV (reference sequence). This CDR3 comprises 16 residues.

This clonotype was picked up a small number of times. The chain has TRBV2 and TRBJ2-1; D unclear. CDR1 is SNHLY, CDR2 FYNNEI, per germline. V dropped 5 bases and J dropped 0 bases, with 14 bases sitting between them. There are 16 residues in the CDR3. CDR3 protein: CASSLLPLGSYNEQFF. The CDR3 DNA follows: TGTGCCAGCAGTCTCCTACCCCTTGGCTCCTACAATGAGCAGTTCTTC.

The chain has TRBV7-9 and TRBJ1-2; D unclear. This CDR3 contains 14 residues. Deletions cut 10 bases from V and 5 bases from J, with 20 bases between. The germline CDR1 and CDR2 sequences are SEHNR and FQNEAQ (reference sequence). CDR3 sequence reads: CANILLGSPYGYTF. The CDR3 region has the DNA TGTGCCAACATCCTGTTGGGTTCTCCGTATGGCTACACCTTC.